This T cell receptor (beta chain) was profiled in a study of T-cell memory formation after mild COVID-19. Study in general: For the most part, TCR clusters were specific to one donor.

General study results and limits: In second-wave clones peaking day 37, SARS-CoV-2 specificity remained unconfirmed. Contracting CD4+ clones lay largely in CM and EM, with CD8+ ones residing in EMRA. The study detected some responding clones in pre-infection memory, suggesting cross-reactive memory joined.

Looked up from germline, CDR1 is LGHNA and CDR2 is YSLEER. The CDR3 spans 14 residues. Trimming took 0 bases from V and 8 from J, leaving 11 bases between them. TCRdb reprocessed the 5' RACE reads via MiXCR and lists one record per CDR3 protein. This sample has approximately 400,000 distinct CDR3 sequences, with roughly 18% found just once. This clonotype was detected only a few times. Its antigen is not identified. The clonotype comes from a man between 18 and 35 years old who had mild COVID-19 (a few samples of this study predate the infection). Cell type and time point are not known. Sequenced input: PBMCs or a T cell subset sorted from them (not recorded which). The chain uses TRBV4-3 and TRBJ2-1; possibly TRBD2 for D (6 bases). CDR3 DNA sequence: TGCGCCAGCAGCCAAGATTGGGGGGTAGATGAGCAGTTCTTC. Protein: CASSQDWGVDEQFF.